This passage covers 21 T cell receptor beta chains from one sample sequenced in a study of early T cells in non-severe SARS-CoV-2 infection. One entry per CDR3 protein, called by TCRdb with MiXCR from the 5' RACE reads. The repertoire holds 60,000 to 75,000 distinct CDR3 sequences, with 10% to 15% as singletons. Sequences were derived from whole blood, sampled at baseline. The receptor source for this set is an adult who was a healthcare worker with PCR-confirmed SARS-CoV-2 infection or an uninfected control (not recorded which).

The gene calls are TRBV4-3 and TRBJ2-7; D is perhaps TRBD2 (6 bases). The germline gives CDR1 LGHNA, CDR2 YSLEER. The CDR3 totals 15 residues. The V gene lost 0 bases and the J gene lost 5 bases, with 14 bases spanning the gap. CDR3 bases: TGCGCCAGCAGCCAAGAGGGCCGGGGGAACAACGAGCAGTACTTC. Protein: CASSQEGRGNNEQYF.

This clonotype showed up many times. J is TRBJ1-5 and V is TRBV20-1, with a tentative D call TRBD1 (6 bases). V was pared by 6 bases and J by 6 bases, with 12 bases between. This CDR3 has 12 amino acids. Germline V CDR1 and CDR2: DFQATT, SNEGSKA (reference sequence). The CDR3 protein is CSAQGGAQPQHF. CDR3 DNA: TGCAGTGCCCAAGGGGGGGCTCAGCCCCAGCATTTT.

The CDR3 sequence is CAWKSGGSNQPQHF. CDR3 DNA sequence: TGTGCCTGGAAGTCAGGCGGTAGCAATCAGCCCCAGCATTTT. The rearrangement joins TRBV30 to TRBJ1-5; D gene unclear. V lost 4 bases and J 0 bases, leaving 10 bases between the germline ends. The CDR3 sequence is 14 residues long. CDR1 GTSNPN and CDR2 SVGIG come from the germline V gene (reference sequence).

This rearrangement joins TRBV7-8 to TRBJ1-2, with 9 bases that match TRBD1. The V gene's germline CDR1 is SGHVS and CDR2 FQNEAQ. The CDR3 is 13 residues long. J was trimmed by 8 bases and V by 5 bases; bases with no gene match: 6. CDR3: CASSPQGALGYTF. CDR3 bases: TGTGCCAGCAGCCCACAGGGGGCATTGGGCTACACCTTC.

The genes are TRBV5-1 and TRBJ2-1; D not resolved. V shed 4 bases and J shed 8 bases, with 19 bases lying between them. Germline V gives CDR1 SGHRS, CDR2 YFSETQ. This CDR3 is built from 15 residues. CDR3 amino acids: CASSPRNQKVDEQFF. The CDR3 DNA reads TGCGCCAGCAGCCCCCGGAACCAAAAAGTCGATGAGCAGTTCTTC.

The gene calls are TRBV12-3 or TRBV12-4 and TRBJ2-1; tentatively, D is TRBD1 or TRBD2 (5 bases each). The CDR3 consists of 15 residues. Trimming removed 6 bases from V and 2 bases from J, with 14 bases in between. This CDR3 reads CASRRDGLTYNEQFF. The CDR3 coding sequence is TGTGCCAGCAGACGGGACGGATTAACCTACAATGAGCAGTTCTTC.

The CDR3 sequence is CSARDYGGISTDTQYF. The CDR3 coding sequence is TGCAGTGCTAGAGATTACGGGGGGATCAGCACAGATACGCAGTATTTT. This chain uses TRBV20-1 with TRBJ2-3; 7 bases match TRBD2. V trimming: 0 bases; J trimming: 0 bases; junction bases outside the gene matches: 6. This CDR3 comprises 16 residues. The germline gives CDR1 DFQATT, CDR2 SNEGSKA (reference sequence).

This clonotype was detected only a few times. Written as DNA, the CDR3 is TGTGCCTGGAGTGTATTCATGGCTAATGAAAAACTGTTTTTT. This codes for CAWSVFMANEKLFF. V and J are TRBV30 and TRBJ1-4; D gene ambiguous. The CDR3 is 14 amino acids. The germline CDR1 and CDR2 sequences are GTSNPN and SVGIG (reference sequence). Trimming took off 0 bases at V and 3 bases at J, with 8 bases between the two ends. Together with reference TRBV30 and TRBJ1-4, the CDR3 gives the full variable domain: SQTIHQWPATLVQPVGSPLSLECTVEGTSNPNLYWYRQAAGRGLQLLFYSVGIGQISSEVPQNLSASRPQDRQFILSSKKLLLSDSGFYLCAWSVFMANEKLFFGSGTQLSVL.

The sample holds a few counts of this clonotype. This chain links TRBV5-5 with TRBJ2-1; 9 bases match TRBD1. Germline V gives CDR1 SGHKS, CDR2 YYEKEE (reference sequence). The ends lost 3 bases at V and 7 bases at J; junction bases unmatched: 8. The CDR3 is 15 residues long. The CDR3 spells CASSSPGTGRNEQFF. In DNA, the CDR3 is TGTGCCAGCAGCTCCCCCGGGACAGGGAGGAATGAGCAGTTCTTC.

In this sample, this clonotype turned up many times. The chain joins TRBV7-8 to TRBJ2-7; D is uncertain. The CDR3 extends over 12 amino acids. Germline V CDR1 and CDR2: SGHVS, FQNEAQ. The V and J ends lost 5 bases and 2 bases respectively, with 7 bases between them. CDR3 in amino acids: CASSARTYEQYF. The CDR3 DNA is TGTGCCAGCAGCGCCAGGACCTACGAGCAGTACTTC.

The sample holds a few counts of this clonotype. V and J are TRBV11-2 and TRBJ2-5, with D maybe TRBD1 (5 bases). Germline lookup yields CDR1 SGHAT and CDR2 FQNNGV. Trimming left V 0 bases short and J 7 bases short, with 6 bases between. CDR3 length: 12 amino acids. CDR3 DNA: TGTGCCAGCAGCTTAGATAGGGGGACCCAGTACTTC. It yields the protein CASSLDRGTQYF.

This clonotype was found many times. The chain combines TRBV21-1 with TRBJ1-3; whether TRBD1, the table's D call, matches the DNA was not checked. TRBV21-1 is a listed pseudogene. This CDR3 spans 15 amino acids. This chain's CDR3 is CASSNCGRGSNTIYF. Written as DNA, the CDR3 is TGTGCCAGCAGCAACTGTGGCAGGGGGTCTAACACTATATATTTT.

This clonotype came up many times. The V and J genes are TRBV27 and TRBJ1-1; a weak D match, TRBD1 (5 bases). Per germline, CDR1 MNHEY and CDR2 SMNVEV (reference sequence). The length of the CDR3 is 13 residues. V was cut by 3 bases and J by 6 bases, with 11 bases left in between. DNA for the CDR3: TGTGCCAGCAGTTTTCTCCAGACAGCTGAAGCTTTCTTT. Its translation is CASSFLQTAEAFF.

For the CDR3, the DNA is TGTGCCACCCAACGGGTGTCGAACACTGAAGCTTTCTTT. Its translation: CATQRVSNTEAFF. The chain combines TRBV2 with TRBJ1-1; no firm D call. Germline CDR1 SNHLY, CDR2 FYNNEI. The CDR3 covers 13 residues. V lost 10 bases and J lost 1, with 13 bases in between.

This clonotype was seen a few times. CDR3 DNA: TGTGCCAGCAGCTTAACTGGGACAGGCAATCAGCCCCAGCATTTT. This translates into CASSLTGTGNQPQHF. The chain recombines TRBV7-2 with TRBJ1-5; 7 bases align to TRBD1. Germline assignment: CDR1 SGHTA and CDR2 FQGNSA. The length of the CDR3 is 15 residues. Trimming removed 2 bases from V and 2 bases from J; junction bases left unmatched: 3.

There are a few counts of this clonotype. The DNA of the CDR3 is TGTGCCAGTCAAGTTCGGGACAGTAACACAGATACGCAGTATTTT. Its protein product is CASQVRDSNTDTQYF. This chain joins TRBV27 and TRBJ2-3, with 7 bases identical to TRBD1. Per germline, CDR1 MNHEY and CDR2 SMNVEV (reference sequence). The trim removed 9 bases at V and 2 bases at J, leaving 11 bases unmatched. The length of the CDR3 is 15 residues.

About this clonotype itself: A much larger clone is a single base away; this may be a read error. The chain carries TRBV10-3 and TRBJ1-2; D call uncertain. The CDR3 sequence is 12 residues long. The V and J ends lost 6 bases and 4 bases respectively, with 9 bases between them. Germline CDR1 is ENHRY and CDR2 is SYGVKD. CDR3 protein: CAISGGLYGYTF. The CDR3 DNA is TGTGCCATCAGCGGCGGTCTCTATGGCTACACCTTC.

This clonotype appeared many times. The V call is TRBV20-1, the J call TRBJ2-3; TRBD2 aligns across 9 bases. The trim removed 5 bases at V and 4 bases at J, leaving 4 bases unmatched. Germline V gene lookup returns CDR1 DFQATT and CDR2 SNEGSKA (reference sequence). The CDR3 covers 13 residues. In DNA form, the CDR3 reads TGCAGTGCTCGGCGGGGGGGCGCAGATACGCAGTATTTT. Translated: CSARRGGADTQYF.

In nucleotides, the CDR3 is TGTGCCAGCAGTTTGAGGCAGGATGGAACTGAAGCTTTCTTT. This sequence encodes CASSLRQDGTEAFF. The chain employs TRBV27 and TRBJ1-1, with D unclear. This CDR3 region has 14 residues. V shed 3 bases and J shed 5 bases, with 13 bases lying between them. Germline values: CDR1 MNHEY, CDR2 SMNVEV (reference sequence).

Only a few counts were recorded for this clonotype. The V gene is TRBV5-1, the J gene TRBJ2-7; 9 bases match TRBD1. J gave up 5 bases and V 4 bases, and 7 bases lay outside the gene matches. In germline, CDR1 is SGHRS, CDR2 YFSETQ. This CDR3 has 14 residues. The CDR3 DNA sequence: TGCGCCAGCAGCCACGGACAGGGGACCGACGAGCAGTACTTC. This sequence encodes CASSHGQGTDEQYF.

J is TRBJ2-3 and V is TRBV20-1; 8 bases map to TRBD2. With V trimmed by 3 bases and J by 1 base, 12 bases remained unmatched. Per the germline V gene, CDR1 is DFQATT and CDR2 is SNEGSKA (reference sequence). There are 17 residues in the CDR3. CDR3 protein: CSASNPSAGVGTDTQYF. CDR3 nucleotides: TGCAGTGCTAGTAATCCTTCAGCGGGAGTCGGCACAGATACGCAGTATTTT.